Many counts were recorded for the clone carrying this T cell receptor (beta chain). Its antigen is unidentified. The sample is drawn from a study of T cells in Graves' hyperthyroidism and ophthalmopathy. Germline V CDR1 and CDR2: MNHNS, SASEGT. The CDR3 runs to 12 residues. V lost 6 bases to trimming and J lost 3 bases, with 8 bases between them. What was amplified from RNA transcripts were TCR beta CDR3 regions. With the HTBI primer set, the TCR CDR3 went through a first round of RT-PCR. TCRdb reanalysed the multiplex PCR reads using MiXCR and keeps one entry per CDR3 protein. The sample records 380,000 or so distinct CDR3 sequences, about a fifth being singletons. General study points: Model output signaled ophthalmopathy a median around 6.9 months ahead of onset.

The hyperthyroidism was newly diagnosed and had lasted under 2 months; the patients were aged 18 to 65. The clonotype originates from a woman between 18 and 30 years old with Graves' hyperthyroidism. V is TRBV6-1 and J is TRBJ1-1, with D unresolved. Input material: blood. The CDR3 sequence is CASRSLDTEAFF. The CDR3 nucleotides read TGTGCCAGCAGGTCTCTGGACACTGAAGCTTTCTTT.